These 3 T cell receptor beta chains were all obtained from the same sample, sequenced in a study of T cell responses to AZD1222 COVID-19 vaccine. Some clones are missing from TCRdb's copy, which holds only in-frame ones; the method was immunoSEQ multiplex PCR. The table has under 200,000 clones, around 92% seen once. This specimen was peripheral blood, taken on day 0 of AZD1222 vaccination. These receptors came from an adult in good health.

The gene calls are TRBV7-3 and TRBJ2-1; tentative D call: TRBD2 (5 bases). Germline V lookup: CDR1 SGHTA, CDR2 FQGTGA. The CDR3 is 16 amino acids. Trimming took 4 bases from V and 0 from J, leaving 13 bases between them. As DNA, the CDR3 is TGTGCCAGCAGCTCCCGAGGGCCGGGCTCCTACAATGAGCAGTTCTTC. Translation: CASSSRGPGSYNEQFF.

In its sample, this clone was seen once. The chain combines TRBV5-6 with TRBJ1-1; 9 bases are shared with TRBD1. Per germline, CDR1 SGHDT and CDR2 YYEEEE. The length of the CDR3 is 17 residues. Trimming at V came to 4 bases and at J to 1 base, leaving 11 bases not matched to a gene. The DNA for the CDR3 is TGTGCCAGCAGCCAATTGGGGACAGGGATGTGGAACACTGAAGCTTTCTTT. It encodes CASSQLGTGMWNTEAFF. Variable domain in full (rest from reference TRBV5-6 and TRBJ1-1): DAGVTQSPTHLIKTRGQQVTLRCSPKSGHDTVSWYQQALGQGPQFIFQYYEEEERQRGNFPDRFSGHQFPNYSSELNVNALLLGDSALYLCASSQLGTGMWNTEAFFGQGTRLTVV.

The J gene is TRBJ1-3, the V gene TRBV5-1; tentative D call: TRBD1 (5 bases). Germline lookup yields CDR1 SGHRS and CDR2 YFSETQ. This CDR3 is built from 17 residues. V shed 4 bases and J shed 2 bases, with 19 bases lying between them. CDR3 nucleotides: TGCGCCAGCAGCCCGGATGGGGGGATAGGGGCTGGAAACACCATATATTTT. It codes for CASSPDGGIGAGNTIYF.